This T cell receptor (beta chain) was found in a study of T cell responses to AZD1222 COVID-19 vaccine. Study-level results: Baseline serostatus was positive in only six AZD1222 recipients. Within unmutated variant regions lay the reported targets of nearly half of spike-specific TCRs.

Details on this clone: Its antigen is currently unknown.

Trimming stripped 1 base from V and 8 bases from J, with 13 bases between. Germline values: CDR1 SGHRS, CDR2 YFSETQ. This CDR3 region has 14 residues. The method was immunoSEQ multiplex PCR; TCRdb's version includes in-frame clones alone and lacks a portion of them. The sample holds approximately 140,000 clones; 75% to 85% are singletons and the top ten take 4.1%. The clonotype originates from an adult in good health. The chain employs TRBV5-1 and TRBJ2-1; no reliable D call. Sequences were derived from peripheral blood, sampled on day 0 of MenACWY control vaccination. CDR3 sequence: CASSLQRVGYEQFF. CDR3 nucleotides: TGCGCCAGCAGCTTGCAGCGAGTGGGCTATGAGCAGTTCTTC.